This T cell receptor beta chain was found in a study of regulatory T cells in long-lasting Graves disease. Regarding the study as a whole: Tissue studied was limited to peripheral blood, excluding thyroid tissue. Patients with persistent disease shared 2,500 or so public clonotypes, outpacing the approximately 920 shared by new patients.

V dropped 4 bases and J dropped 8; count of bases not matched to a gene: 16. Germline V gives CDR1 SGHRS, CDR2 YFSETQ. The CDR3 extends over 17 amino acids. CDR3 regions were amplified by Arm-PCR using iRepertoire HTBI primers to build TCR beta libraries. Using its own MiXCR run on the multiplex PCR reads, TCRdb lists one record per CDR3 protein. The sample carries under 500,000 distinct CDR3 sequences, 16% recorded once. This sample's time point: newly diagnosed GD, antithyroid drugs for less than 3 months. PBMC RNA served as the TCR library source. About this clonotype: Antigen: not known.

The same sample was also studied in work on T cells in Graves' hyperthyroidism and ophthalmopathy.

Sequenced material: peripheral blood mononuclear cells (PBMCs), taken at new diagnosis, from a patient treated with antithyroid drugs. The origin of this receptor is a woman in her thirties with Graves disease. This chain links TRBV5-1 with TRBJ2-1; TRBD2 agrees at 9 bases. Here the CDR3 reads CASSPWVGLAPRDEQFF. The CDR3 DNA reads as TGCGCCAGCAGCCCTTGGGTGGGACTAGCCCCCAGGGATGAGCAGTTCTTC.